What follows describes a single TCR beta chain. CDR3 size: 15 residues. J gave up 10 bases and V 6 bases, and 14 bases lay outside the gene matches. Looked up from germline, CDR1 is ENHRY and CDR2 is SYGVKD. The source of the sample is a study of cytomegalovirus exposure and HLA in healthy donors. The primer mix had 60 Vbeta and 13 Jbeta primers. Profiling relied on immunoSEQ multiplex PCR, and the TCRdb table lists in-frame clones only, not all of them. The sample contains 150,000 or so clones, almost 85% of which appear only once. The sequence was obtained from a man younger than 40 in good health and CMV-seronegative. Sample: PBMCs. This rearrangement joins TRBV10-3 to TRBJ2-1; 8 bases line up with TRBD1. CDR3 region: CAIRKAPDRVGEQFF. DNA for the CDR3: TGTGCCATCAGAAAAGCGCCGGACAGGGTGGGAGAGCAGTTCTTC.